Listed below are T cell receptor beta chains from one sample, sequenced in a study of PD-1 blockade in classical Hodgkin lymphoma. Here immunoSEQ multiplex PCR was the method, and the copy in TCRdb shows in-frame clones only, minus some. The sample records around 30,000 clones, approximately 90% being singletons. Specimen: CD4+ T cells from blood. These receptors originate from a human donor with classical Hodgkin lymphoma. Both conserved end residues are part of each CDR3. Each record gives: D gene, V gene, J gene, clone size, CDR3 protein, CDR3 DNA. The D gene is left open where the match is weak. Clone size, where shown, is once, few, many, or a class for clones that have expanded.

D gene: NA; V gene: TRBV7-9; J gene: TRBJ1-4; clone size: NA; CDR3 protein: CASSSSRTNEKLFF; CDR3 DNA: TGTGCCAGCAGCTCCTCCCGCACTAATGAAAAACTGTTTTTT
D gene: NA; V gene: TRBV6-5; J gene: TRBJ1-1; clone size: once; CDR3 protein: CASKERRQNTEAFF; CDR3 DNA: TGTGCCAGCAAGGAACGGCGGCAGAACACTGAAGCTTTCTTT
D gene: NA; V gene: TRBV18; J gene: TRBJ2-5; clone size: once; CDR3 protein: CASSPLHVETQYF; CDR3 DNA: TGTGCCAGCTCACCACTTCACGTAGAGACCCAGTACTTC
D gene: TRBD2; V gene: TRBV19; J gene: TRBJ2-5; clone size: NA; CDR3 protein: CASSIIPGLAGGETQYF; CDR3 DNA: TGTGCCAGTAGTATAATCCCAGGACTAGCGGGGGGAGAGACCCAGTACTTC
D gene: TRBD2; V gene: TRBV11-2; J gene: TRBJ2-1; clone size: NA; CDR3 protein: CASSLQTSGYNEQFF; CDR3 DNA: TGTGCCAGCAGCCTCCAGACTAGCGGTTACAATGAGCAGTTCTTC
D gene: NA; V gene: TRBV28; J gene: TRBJ2-2; clone size: NA; CDR3 protein: CASSFLGELFF; CDR3 DNA: TGTGCCAGCAGCTTCCTTGGGGAGCTGTTTTTT
D gene: NA; V gene: TRBV19; J gene: TRBJ1-5; clone size: NA; CDR3 protein: CASSPVTNQPQHF; CDR3 DNA: TGTGCCAGTAGCCCGGTTACCAATCAGCCCCAGCATTTT
D gene: TRBD1; V gene: TRBV6-1; J gene: TRBJ1-1; clone size: NA; CDR3 protein: CASSGQGAPLNTEAFF; CDR3 DNA: TGTGCCAGCAGTGGACAGGGGGCCCCTCTGAACACTGAAGCTTTCTTT
D gene: NA; V gene: TRBV5-6; J gene: TRBJ2-7; clone size: NA; CDR3 protein: CASSLRGPSYEQYF; CDR3 DNA: TGTGCCAGCAGCTTGCGAGGGCCCTCCTACGAGCAGTACTTC
D gene: TRBD1; V gene: TRBV28; J gene: TRBJ1-4; clone size: NA; CDR3 protein: CASSTGAREKLFF; CDR3 DNA: TGTGCCAGCAGCACAGGGGCAAGGGAAAAACTGTTTTTT
D gene: TRBD1; V gene: TRBV4-1; J gene: TRBJ1-1; clone size: NA; CDR3 protein: CASSHWTGQNTEAFF; CDR3 DNA: TGCGCCAGCAGCCACTGGACAGGTCAGAACACTGAAGCTTTCTTT
D gene: NA; V gene: TRBV5-6; J gene: TRBJ1-6; clone size: NA; CDR3 protein: CASSSYPFWSYNSPLHF; CDR3 DNA: TGTGCCAGCAGCTCATACCCCTTTTGGTCCTATAATTCACCCCTCCACTTT
D gene: NA; V gene: TRBV19; J gene: TRBJ2-7; clone size: NA; CDR3 protein: CASSIVLGSSYEQYF; CDR3 DNA: TGTGCCAGTAGTATAGTCCTTGGGTCCTCCTACGAGCAGTACTTC
D gene: NA; V gene: TRBV19; J gene: TRBJ1-3; clone size: NA; CDR3 protein: CASSIIDRQSGNTIYF; CDR3 DNA: TGTGCCAGTAGTATTATCGACAGGCAATCTGGAAACACCATATATTTT
D gene: NA; V gene: TRBV11-2; J gene: TRBJ2-3; clone size: NA; CDR3 protein: CASSLVRGREDTQYF; CDR3 DNA: TGTGCCAGCAGCTTAGTGAGGGGGCGGGAAGATACGCAGTATTTT
D gene: NA; V gene: TRBV2; J gene: TRBJ1-3; clone size: NA; CDR3 protein: CASSRKSSGNTIYF; CDR3 DNA: TGTGCCAGCAGCAGGAAAAGCTCTGGAAACACCATATATTTT
D gene: NA; V gene: TRBV11-2; J gene: TRBJ2-3; clone size: NA; CDR3 protein: CASSLGRVPTDTQYF; CDR3 DNA: TGTGCCAGCAGCTTAGGGCGGGTCCCCACAGATACGCAGTATTTT
D gene: NA; V gene: TRBV19; J gene: TRBJ1-3; clone size: NA; CDR3 protein: CASSISAGFSSGNTIYF; CDR3 DNA: TGTGCCAGTAGTATTTCGGCAGGCTTCAGCTCTGGAAACACCATATATTTT
D gene: NA; V gene: TRBV5-1; J gene: TRBJ2-1; clone size: NA; CDR3 protein: CASSLRTGAGVPSYNEQFF; CDR3 DNA: TGCGCCAGCAGCCTCAGGACGGGGGCGGGAGTTCCGTCCTACAATGAGCAGTTCTTC
D gene: NA; V gene: TRBV21-1; J gene: TRBJ1-3; clone size: NA; CDR3 protein: CASSKGVYGKGIRRNTIYF; CDR3 DNA: TGTGCCAGCAGCAAAGGAGTGTATGGAAAAGGGATTCGGAGAAACACCATATATTTT
D gene: TRBD2; V gene: TRBV9; J gene: TRBJ2-3; clone size: NA; CDR3 protein: CASSASLAGDTDTQYF; CDR3 DNA: TGTGCCAGCAGCGCCTCCCTAGCGGGGGACACAGATACGCAGTATTTT
D gene: NA; V gene: TRBV5-5; J gene: TRBJ2-3; clone size: NA; CDR3 protein: CASSLGRQAGADTQYF; CDR3 DNA: TGTGCCAGCAGCTTGGGACGTCAAGCTGGGGCAGATACGCAGTATTTT